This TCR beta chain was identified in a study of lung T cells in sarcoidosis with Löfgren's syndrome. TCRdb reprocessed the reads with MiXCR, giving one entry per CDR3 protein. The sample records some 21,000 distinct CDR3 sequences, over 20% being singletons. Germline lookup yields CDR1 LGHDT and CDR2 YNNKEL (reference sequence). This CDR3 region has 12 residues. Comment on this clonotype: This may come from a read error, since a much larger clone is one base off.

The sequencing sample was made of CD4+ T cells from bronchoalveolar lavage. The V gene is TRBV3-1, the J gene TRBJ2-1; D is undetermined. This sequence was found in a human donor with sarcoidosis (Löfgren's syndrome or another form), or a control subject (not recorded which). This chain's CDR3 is CAGSPYYNEQFF. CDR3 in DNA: TGTGCCGGCAGCCCTTACTACAATGAGCAGTTCTTC.